Shown below are 14 T cell receptor beta chains from a single sample sequenced in a study of T cell responses to AZD1222 COVID-19 vaccine. Sequencing used immunoSEQ multiplex PCR; TCRdb keeps in-frame clones, though not all of them. Of some 170,000 clones in the sample, 70% to 90% were seen once. The source was peripheral blood, collected on day 0 of AZD1222 vaccination. The receptor source for this set is an adult in good health.

The V gene is TRBV19, the J gene TRBJ2-1, with D possibly matching TRBD1 (5 bases). The CDR3 spans 13 residues. With 8 bases removed from V and 7 bases from J, the gap between germline ends came to 15 bases. Germline V gene lookup returns CDR1 LNHDA and CDR2 SQIVND (reference sequence). CDR3 amino acids: CASSGQGVNEQFF. The CDR3 DNA sequence: TGTGCCAGTTCTGGGCAGGGTGTGAATGAGCAGTTCTTC. The variable domain in full, with the rest retrieved from reference TRBV19 and TRBJ2-1, is DGGITQSPKYLFRKEGQNVTLSCEQNLNHDAMYWYRQDPGQGLRLIYYSQIVNDFQKGDIAEGYSVSREKKESFPLTVTSAQKNPTAFYLCASSGQGVNEQFFGPGTRLTVL.

The chain uses TRBV10-3 and TRBJ1-1; D gene uncertain. The CDR3 contains 13 residues. Trimming took 5 bases from V and 0 from J, leaving 7 bases between them. Germline CDR1 ENHRY, CDR2 SYGVKD. In nucleotides, the CDR3 is TGTGCCATCAGTACGGATGTGAACACTGAAGCTTTCTTT. Translation: CAISTDVNTEAFF.

V usage is TRBV30 and J usage is TRBJ2-1, with 9 bases aligning to TRBD2. Germline V lookup: CDR1 GTSNPN, CDR2 SVGIG (reference sequence). Unmatched junction bases numbered 13, after V lost 4 bases and J lost 0 bases. This CDR3 is built from 18 residues. CDR3 region: CAWMGTSLPLASYNEQFF. The CDR3, as DNA: TGTGCCTGGATGGGGACTAGCCTCCCCCTAGCCTCCTACAATGAGCAGTTCTTC.

V usage is TRBV9 and J usage is TRBJ1-2; D is undetermined. From germline, CDR1 is SGDLS and CDR2 YYNGEE. V was cut by 0 bases and J by 2 bases, with 5 bases left in between. The length of the CDR3 is 13 residues. The CDR3 here is CASSVVSNYGYTF. CDR3 DNA sequence: TGTGCCAGCAGCGTAGTTTCCAACTATGGCTACACCTTC.

The rearrangement joins TRBV6-1 to TRBJ2-3; TRBD1 or TRBD2 may be the D gene (7 bases each). The CDR3 consists of 18 residues. Germline V gene sequence: CDR1 MNHNS, CDR2 SASEGT. V dropped 4 bases and J dropped 0 bases, with 20 bases sitting between them. DNA of the CDR3: TGTGCCAGCAGTGTACAAACCAGGGGGGGTGCTAGCACAGATACGCAGTATTTT. This encodes CASSVQTRGGASTDTQYF.

The chain combines TRBV6-5 with TRBJ1-2, with TRBD1 matching over 9 bases. Losses at the gene ends were 3 bases for V and 4 bases for J; bases not matched to a gene: 6. The CDR3 sequence is 15 residues long. Germline V lookup: CDR1 MNHEY, CDR2 SVGAGI. In nucleotides, the CDR3 is TGTGCCAGCAGTTATCGACAGGGGGTTACCTATGGCTACACCTTC. Protein sequence: CASSYRQGVTYGYTF.

The chain couples TRBV29-1 to TRBJ2-3; tentatively, D is TRBD2 (5 bases). Per the germline V gene, CDR1 is SQVTM and CDR2 is ANQGSEA. CDR3 size: 12 residues. The germline V and J ends were trimmed by 5 bases and 2 bases, with 8 bases remaining between them. The CDR3 coding sequence is TGCAGCGTTCAGGAGGCCACAGATACGCAGTATTTT. Its protein product is CSVQEATDTQYF.

This sequence joins TRBV5-4 and TRBJ1-3; TRBD1 is a possible D gene (6 bases). There are 14 residues in the CDR3. V lost 1 base and J 2 bases, leaving 7 bases between the germline ends. Germline CDR1 reads SGHNT; CDR2 reads YYREEE (reference sequence). CDR3 sequence (DNA): TGTGCCAGCAGCTTGACAGGGACTGGAAACACCATATATTTT. This encodes CASSLTGTGNTIYF.

The rearrangement joins TRBV11-3 to TRBJ2-3, with TRBD2 identical over 14 bases. The junction had 8 bases not matched to a gene; V was cut back by 5 bases and J by 7 bases. CDR1 SGHNT and CDR2 YENEEA come from the germline V gene. There are 16 residues in the CDR3. CDR3 nucleotide sequence: TGTGCCAGCAGCCTAGGACTAGCGGGGGGCCGGAATACGCAGTATTTT. Protein: CASSLGLAGGRNTQYF.

The chain is built from TRBV7-3 and TRBJ1-1; D might be TRBD1 (6 bases). V gave up 5 bases and J gave up 5 bases, with 15 bases separating them. CDR1 and CDR2 from the germline V gene are SGHTA and FQGTGA. CDR3 length: 14 residues. The CDR3: CASSPQGLGTEAFF. CDR3 nucleotides: TGTGCCAGCAGCCCGCAGGGGCTTGGGACTGAAGCTTTCTTT.

The chain employs TRBV28 and TRBJ2-1; 7 bases line up with TRBD1. Germline CDR1 is MDHEN and CDR2 is SYDVKM. The trim removed 6 bases at V and 6 bases at J, leaving 11 bases unmatched. This CDR3 has 15 amino acids. CDR3 sequence reads: CASSPPGQTINEQFF. The CDR3 nucleotides read TGTGCCAGCAGCCCACCGGGACAGACCATCAATGAGCAGTTCTTC.

The V call is TRBV9, the J call TRBJ2-5; D might be TRBD2 (5 bases). V was cut by 4 bases and J by 2 bases, with 12 bases left in between. Germline assignment: CDR1 SGDLS and CDR2 YYNGEE. The CDR3 consists of 14 residues. In nucleotides, the CDR3 is TGTGCCAGCAGCCCGAGGGATTGGCAAGAGACCCAGTACTTC. Its protein is CASSPRDWQETQYF.

The J gene is TRBJ1-1, the V gene TRBV6-5, with D hard to call. The germline V gene encodes CDR1 MNHEY and CDR2 SVGAGI. V gave up 3 bases and J gave up 0 bases, with 11 bases separating them. The CDR3 contains 15 residues. CDR3 sequence (DNA): TGTGCCAGCAGTTATCGGGGAGTGTTGAACACTGAAGCTTTCTTT. Amino acids: CASSYRGVLNTEAFF.

This chain uses TRBV5-1 with TRBJ1-2, with D possibly matching TRBD1 (5 bases). The germline CDR1 and CDR2 sequences are SGHRS and YFSETQ. The CDR3 length is 15 residues. V gave up 0 bases and J gave up 5 bases, with 14 bases separating them. CDR3 DNA sequence: TGCGCCAGCAGCTTGGACGGGACTGCGGGGTATGGCTACACCTTC. Translated, it gives CASSLDGTAGYGYTF.